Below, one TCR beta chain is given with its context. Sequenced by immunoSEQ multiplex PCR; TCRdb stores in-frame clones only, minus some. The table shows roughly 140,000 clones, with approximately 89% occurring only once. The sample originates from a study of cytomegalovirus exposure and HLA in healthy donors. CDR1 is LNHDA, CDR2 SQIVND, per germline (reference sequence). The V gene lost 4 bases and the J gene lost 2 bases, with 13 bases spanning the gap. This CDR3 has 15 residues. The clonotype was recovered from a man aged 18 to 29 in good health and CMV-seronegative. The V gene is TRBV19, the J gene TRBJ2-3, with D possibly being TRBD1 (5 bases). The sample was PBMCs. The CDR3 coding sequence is TGTGCCAGTAGTACAGACAGATCCCTCACAGATACGCAGTATTTT. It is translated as CASSTDRSLTDTQYF.